The next 2 T cell receptor beta chains were all read from a single sample in a study of control samples from healthy donors and cancer patients. Some clones are missing from TCRdb's copy, which holds only in-frame ones; the method was immunoSEQ multiplex PCR. Found here are tens of thousands of clones, 90% to 95% of them singletons; the top ten hold almost 4%. Source material: blood. These receptors all stem from a man aged 25-45 years in good health.

The V gene is TRBV3-1 (or the pseudogene TRBV3-2), the J gene TRBJ1-2; 7 bases map to TRBD1. This CDR3 is built from 13 residues. V was pared by 2 bases and J by 7 bases, with 4 bases of the junction left unmatched. CDR1 LGHDT and CDR2 YNNKEL come from the germline V gene (reference sequence). The CDR3 region has the DNA TGTGCCAGCAGCCAACAGACAGGGAGTGGCTACACCTTC. Its translation is CASSQQTGSGYTF.

The gene calls are TRBV9 and TRBJ2-1; D call uncertain. This CDR3 has 14 amino acids. Germline V gene lookup returns CDR1 SGDLS and CDR2 YYNGEE. Trimming left V 0 bases short and J 7 bases short, with 11 bases between. The CDR3 here is CASSVGRLGNEQFF. CDR3 nucleotides: TGTGCCAGCAGCGTAGGGAGATTGGGTAATGAGCAGTTCTTC.